This record looks at one T cell receptor beta chain sequence and its context. The antigen remains undetermined. The data were taken from a study of cytomegalovirus exposure and HLA in healthy donors. Study in general: The approximately 100 million unique TCR beta sequences, from 150 million to 200 million T cells, were found by an earlier analysis. General observations from the study: Most TCR sequences were rare, but some public TCRs occurred in many donors. Later work showed greater clonal expansion in HLA-associated TCR beta chains than in equally common others. In a later analysis, productive TCRs from donors in an Asian-associated ancestry cluster reportedly carried fewer N-insertions than the cohort mean.

This CDR3 has 15 amino acids. The trim removed 2 bases at V and 7 bases at J, leaving 8 bases unmatched. Germline CDR1 reads SNHLY; CDR2 reads FYNNEI. PCR amplification relied on 60 Vbeta primers (plus 13 Jbeta primers). The protocol was immunoSEQ multiplex PCR, while the TCRdb copy is restricted to in-frame clones and leaves out a portion. Of 95,000 to 100,000 clones in the sample, roughly 76% were seen once. Sequenced input: PBMCs. The chain joins TRBV2 to TRBJ2-7; 10 nucleotides match TRBD1. The TCR comes from a woman between 55 and 75 years old in good health and CMV-seropositive. CDR3 region: CASSERTGGRDEQYF. DNA of the CDR3: TGTGCCAGCAGTGAACGGACAGGGGGTAGGGATGAGCAGTACTTC.